These 20 T cell receptor beta chains originate from one sample sequenced in a study of low-dose radiotherapy and immunotherapy resistance in tumors. With TRAV- and TRBV-specific primers, first-strand cDNA was made, covering the alpha and beta chains. TCR amplification used about 18 PCR cycles, a constant-region primer and a V-primer adapter. From the reads, TCRdb called clonotypes with MiXCR, one entry per CDR3 protein. Of around 100,000 distinct CDR3 sequences detected, 20% to 25% appear once; the ten largest clones hold 10% to 15%. Time point: after trial treatment. The sample's treatment: LDRT plus nivolumab, ipilimumab, low-dose cyclophosphamide and aspirin (RACIN trial). Sequencing used PBMCs, obtained after low-dose radiotherapy plus immunotherapy. The origin of the receptors is a female donor with ovarian cancer.

This clonotype was recorded many times. The J gene is TRBJ2-3, the V gene TRBV2; 7 bases map to TRBD2. With V trimmed by 1 base and J by 2 bases, 12 bases remained unmatched. The length of the CDR3 is 18 residues. Germline values: CDR1 SNHLY, CDR2 FYNNEI. This chain's CDR3 is CASSEGSGTLQPTDTQYF. As DNA, the CDR3 is TGTGCCAGCAGTGAAGGAAGCGGGACGCTCCAGCCCACAGATACGCAGTATTTT.

The genes are TRBV3-1 and TRBJ2-4, with D maybe TRBD2 (6 bases). The ends were cut back, 3 bases at V and 2 bases at J, with 14 bases in the middle. Germline CDR1 reads LGHDT; CDR2 reads YNNKEL (reference sequence). The CDR3 contains 16 residues. In DNA form, the CDR3 reads TGTGCCAGCAGCCAGGCGGGACTGGCGACCAAAAACATTCAGTACTTC. Protein: CASSQAGLATKNIQYF.

This clonotype was seen repeatedly, ten times or more. The V and J genes are TRBV2 and TRBJ2-7, with 9 bases matching TRBD1. Trimming took 6 bases from V and 4 from J; bases not matched to a gene: 4. CDR3 size: 13 residues. The germline CDR1 and CDR2 sequences are SNHLY and FYNNEI. The CDR3 here is CASSRDRAYEQYF. DNA for the CDR3: TGTGCCAGCAGCCGGGACAGGGCTTACGAGCAGTACTTC.

This clonotype was picked up one time. V usage is TRBV6-2 or TRBV6-3 and J usage is TRBJ2-3; D may be TRBD1 (5 bases). V dropped 5 bases and J dropped 4 bases, with 19 bases sitting between them. Germline assignment: CDR1 MNHEY and CDR2 SVGEGT. The CDR3 totals 16 residues. The CDR3 spells CASSPQGRGWADTQYF. The CDR3 nucleotides are TGTGCCAGCAGTCCCCAGGGTCGAGGATGGGCAGATACGCAGTATTTT.

There are many counts of this clonotype. The chain recombines TRBV3-1 with TRBJ2-1; 10 bases agree with TRBD2. Germline trimming cut 0 bases from V and 7 bases from J; bases unmatched to any gene: 12. This CDR3 region has 18 residues. Germline loops: CDR1 LGHDT, CDR2 YNNKEL (reference sequence). The CDR3, as DNA: TGTGCCAGCAGCCAAGAACTTCCGCTAGCGGGAGTTGGAAATGAGCAGTTCTTC. It is translated as CASSQELPLAGVGNEQFF.

The chain uses TRBV24-1 and TRBJ2-1, with D perhaps matching TRBD2 (6 bases). With 2 bases removed from V and 10 bases from J, the gap between germline ends came to 20 bases. The CDR3 runs 16 residues. CDR1 is KGHDR, CDR2 SFDVKD, per germline. As DNA, the CDR3 is TGTGCCACCAGTGATTCCCCGGGACTTTCCGTCTTGGAGCAGTTCTTC. Its protein is CATSDSPGLSVLEQFF.

The table lists this clonotype with many counts. The chain links TRBV7-2 to TRBJ2-1; 8 nucleotides match TRBD1. CDR3 length: 14 amino acids. CDR1 SGHTA and CDR2 FQGNSA come from the germline V gene. Germline trimming cut 5 bases from V and 9 bases from J; bases unmatched to any gene: 9. The CDR3 region is CASSPRPTGAEQFF. CDR3 DNA: TGTGCCAGCAGCCCTCGCCCGACAGGGGCTGAGCAGTTCTTC.

This clonotype was seen many times. The chain has TRBV5-1 and TRBJ2-7, with 9 bases lining up with TRBD1. Trimming cost V 4 bases and J 6 bases; bases outside gene matches: 8. The CDR3 is 14 amino acids. Per the germline V gene, CDR1 is SGHRS and CDR2 is YFSETQ. For the CDR3, the DNA is TGCGCCAGCAGCACCGGGACAGGGCGGCCCGAGCAGTACTTC. Its translation is CASSTGTGRPEQYF.

Many counts were recorded for this clonotype. This chain links TRBV21-1 with TRBJ1-3; TRBD1, as called in the table, went unchecked against the DNA. TRBV21-1 is a pseudogene segment. This CDR3 spans 19 amino acids. The CDR3 reads CASSKVTDRGTLAGNTIYF. CDR3 bases: TGTGCCAGCAGCAAAGTAACCGACAGGGGGACGCTCGCTGGAAACACCATATATTTT.

This clonotype was seen many times. The chain employs TRBV6-4 and TRBJ2-1, with D possibly called TRBD1 or TRBD2 (5 bases each). The CDR3 consists of 15 residues. Germline V gene sequence: CDR1 MRHNA, CDR2 SNTAGT. V lost 6 bases and J lost 8, with 20 bases in between. Here the CDR3 DNA reads TGTGCCAGCAGCCAAGAGGGGACCCACCGCTATGAGCAGTTCTTC. Translation: CASSQEGTHRYEQFF.

This clonotype has ten or more counts. This chain connects TRBV12-3 or TRBV12-4 to TRBJ1-1, with a tentative D call TRBD1 (6 bases). Trimming shortened V by 3 bases and J by 5 bases, and 13 bases separated the two germline ends. This CDR3 is built from 14 residues. CDR3 region: CASSLGGRGTEAFF. In DNA, the CDR3 is TGTGCCAGCAGTTTGGGGGGGCGAGGGACTGAAGCTTTCTTT.

This clonotype was detected ten times or more. The chain recombines TRBV5-1 with TRBJ2-1; 8 bases line up with TRBD2. Germline values: CDR1 SGHRS, CDR2 YFSETQ. V shed 5 bases and J 3 bases; nucleotides not matched to a gene: 7. CDR3 size: 15 residues. CDR3 nucleotide sequence: TGCGCCAGCAGAGGGAGCGGGGGAGACTACAATGAGCAGTTCTTC. Residues: CASRGSGGDYNEQFF.

The sample holds many counts of this clonotype. The V and J genes are TRBV2 and TRBJ2-5, with D possibly matching TRBD1 (5 bases). The CDR3 is 15 residues long. Germline lookup yields CDR1 SNHLY and CDR2 FYNNEI. V shed 7 bases and J shed 6 bases, with 21 bases lying between them. CDR3 amino acids: CASISETTVKKTQYF. CDR3 bases: TGTGCCAGCATATCAGAAACGACAGTGAAAAAGACCCAGTACTTC.

In this sample, this clonotype turned up a few times. J is TRBJ2-7 and V is TRBV20-1; TRBD1 agrees at 8 bases. The CDR3 runs 14 residues. Germline values: CDR1 DFQATT, CDR2 SNEGSKA (reference sequence). V was clipped by 5 bases and J by 1 base; unmatched bases: 7. DNA of the CDR3: TGCAGTGCTCCCAGGGGGCGCGGGTCCTACGAGCAGTACTTC. Translated, it gives CSAPRGRGSYEQYF.

This clonotype was found many times. The V gene is TRBV4-3, the J gene TRBJ1-6; D is unclear. CDR1 LGHNA and CDR2 YSLEER come from the germline V gene. The length of the CDR3 is 15 residues. The ends were cut back, 0 bases at V and 6 bases at J, with 9 bases in the middle. Here the CDR3 reads CASSQEAATNSPLHF. CDR3 sequence (DNA): TGCGCCAGCAGCCAAGAGGCGGCCACTAATTCACCCCTCCACTTT.

Many counts were recorded for this clonotype. The chain has TRBV29-1 and TRBJ2-7, with D perhaps TRBD1 (6 bases). Germline CDR1 reads SQVTM; CDR2 reads ANQGSEA. Trimming left V 7 bases short and J 3 bases short, with 10 bases between. The CDR3 runs 11 residues. Here the CDR3 DNA reads TGCAGCGCCGGGACATACTACGAGCAGTACTTC. It translates to CSAGTYYEQYF.

This clonotype has a count of ten or more. The CDR3 coding sequence is TGTGCCAGTACCAACCTTATGGGGGGTCGATCCTACAATGAGCAGTTCTTC. This encodes CASTNLMGGRSYNEQFF. The chain recombines TRBV19 with TRBJ2-1; D might be TRBD2 (6 bases). The CDR3 length is 17 residues. V lost 7 bases and J lost 1, with 20 bases in between. CDR1 is LNHDA, CDR2 SQIVND, per germline (reference sequence). Looking up the rest from reference TRBV19 and TRBJ2-1 gives the full variable domain: DGGITQSPKYLFRKEGQNVTLSCEQNLNHDAMYWYRQDPGQGLRLIYYSQIVNDFQKGDIAEGYSVSREKKESFPLTVTSAQKNPTAFYLCASTNLMGGRSYNEQFFGPGTRLTVL.

CDR3 sequence (DNA): TGTGCCACCAGTGATCCAGGGCGAGGAGCAGCTTTCTTT. It is translated as CATSDPGRGAAFF. V and J are TRBV24-1 and TRBJ1-1; D possibly corresponds to TRBD1 (5 bases). CDR1 and CDR2 (germline): KGHDR, SFDVKD. V lost 3 bases, J lost 10 bases, and 14 bases lay in between. This CDR3 comprises 13 residues.

This clonotype was detected ten times or more. The chain has TRBV12-3 or TRBV12-4 and TRBJ2-7, with TRBD2 identical over 8 bases. V shed 1 base, J shed 6 bases, and the junction held 8 bases outside the gene matches. This CDR3 has 15 residues. Written as DNA, the CDR3 is TGTGCCAGCAGTTTAGGTTGGCGGGAGGATGGCGAGCAGTACTTC. Translating gives CASSLGWREDGEQYF.

The sample holds many counts of this clonotype. This chain joins TRBV7-2 and TRBJ2-1; perhaps TRBD1 as D (7 bases). Germline loops: CDR1 SGHTA, CDR2 FQGNSA. The CDR3 is 13 residues long. V was trimmed by 11 bases and J by 9 bases, leaving 20 bases between them. CDR3 nucleotide sequence: TGTGCCGGAGGGTCGACAGGGCTCGGTGAGCAGTTCTTC. This sequence encodes CAGGSTGLGEQFF.